What follows are 25 T cell receptor beta chains derived from one specimen sequenced in a study of post-analysis software for immune sequencing data. Whole-study results and caveats: Included in a set of a few TRBV segments more frequent in patients than controls were TRBV5-6, TRBV5-1 and TRBV20-1.

For these TCRs, the target antigens are not known. Presence of unique molecular identifiers characterized the TCR beta cDNA libraries. Each CDR3 protein is one row after TCRdb ran MiXCR on the PCR reads. The sample lists hundreds of thousands of distinct CDR3 sequences; 25% to 30% were seen once. Input material: blood. Receptors were obtained from a girl aged 5 to 17 with multiple sclerosis.

This clonotype was observed a single time. The chain links TRBV20-1 to TRBJ2-1; 7 bases are a match to TRBD2. CDR1 and CDR2 (germline): DFQATT, SNEGSKA (reference sequence). The CDR3 contains 13 residues. The V segment lost 1 base and the J segment 9 bases; nucleotides outside the gene matches: 6. In nucleotides, the CDR3 is TGCAGTGCTAGAGTTAGACTAGCTTTTGAGCAGTTCTTC. As protein: CSARVRLAFEQFF.

Comments on this clonotype: Germline is not matched at one junction end, which may reflect a read error. The V and J genes are TRBV12-3 or TRBV12-4 and TRBJ2-1, with D hard to call. The CDR3 contains 12 residues. The CDR3 reads CASTADPNEQLF. CDR3 nucleotide sequence: TGTGCCAGCACCGCCGACCCCAATGAGCAGTTGTTC.

This clonotype was detected only a few times. The V and J genes are TRBV6-2 or TRBV6-3 and TRBJ2-5; TRBD2 is a possible D gene (5 bases). Germline V gene data show CDR1 as MNHEY and CDR2 as SVGEGT. Between the trimmed V and J ends, which lost 2 bases and 0 bases, there was a span of 16 bases. The CDR3 is made up of 17 amino acids. The CDR3 bases are TGTGCCAGCAGTTACCCATCGAGGCCGGGAAACCAAGAGACCCAGTACTTC. It yields the protein CASSYPSRPGNQETQYF.

This clonotype was seen a few times. The CDR3 DNA reads as TGCAGCGTTGGTAGGGGCACTGAAGCTTTCTTT. Amino acid sequence: CSVGRGTEAFF. The V call is TRBV29-1, the J call TRBJ1-1; maybe TRBD1 (5 bases). CDR1 is SQVTM, CDR2 ANQGSEA, per germline. The CDR3 runs 11 residues. V was trimmed by 4 bases and J by 4 bases, leaving 7 bases between them.

This sequence joins TRBV7-8 and TRBJ1-3; D unclear. The CDR3 loop spans 15 amino acids. From germline, CDR1 is SGHVS and CDR2 FQNEAQ. Trimming left V 5 bases short and J 2 bases short, with 13 bases between. Here the CDR3 reads CASSPDGWTGNTIYF. DNA of the CDR3: TGTGCCAGCAGCCCCGACGGTTGGACTGGAAACACCATATATTTT.

This clonotype came up a few times. V gene TRBV7-2 combines with J gene TRBJ2-1; D not resolved. Germline assignment: CDR1 SGHTA and CDR2 FQGNSA. This CDR3 region has 14 residues. V lost 4 bases and J 5 bases, leaving 12 bases between the germline ends. The CDR3 loop reads CASSSHPSNNEQFF. The CDR3 DNA sequence: TGTGCCAGCAGCTCCCACCCCAGTAACAATGAGCAGTTCTTC.

The sample holds a few counts of this clonotype. The chain joins TRBV20-1 to TRBJ1-1, with D unresolved. Germline V lookup: CDR1 DFQATT, CDR2 SNEGSKA (reference sequence). Trimming removed 3 bases at V and 3 bases at J, with 2 bases between. The CDR3 length is 10 residues. The CDR3 protein is CSASDTEAFF. The CDR3 DNA reads as TGCAGTGCTAGCGACACTGAAGCTTTCTTT.

This clonotype was seen a handful of times. The CDR3 reads CASSAGRGPYNEQFF. CDR3 bases: TGTGCCAGCAGTGCAGGGAGGGGTCCCTACAATGAGCAGTTCTTC. The chain joins TRBV12-3 or TRBV12-4 to TRBJ2-1; 7 bases align to TRBD2. Trimming at V came to 5 bases and at J to 2 bases, leaving 6 bases not matched to a gene. The CDR3 has 15 amino acids.

This rearrangement joins TRBV29-1 to TRBJ2-1; TRBD1 might be the D (6 bases). V gave up 7 bases and J gave up 9 bases, with 19 bases separating them. The CDR3 totals 13 residues. Per germline, CDR1 SQVTM and CDR2 ANQGSEA. The CDR3 sequence is CSAEKVGGGEQFF. Written as DNA, the CDR3 is TGCAGCGCCGAGAAGGTTGGGGGCGGTGAGCAGTTCTTC.

There are a few counts of this clonotype. This chain uses TRBV15 with TRBJ2-5; 7 positions match TRBD1. Germline V gives CDR1 LNHNV, CDR2 YYDKDF (reference sequence). V lost 2 bases and J lost 1; bases outside the gene matches: 1. This CDR3 contains 14 residues. CDR3 bases: TGTGCCACCAGCAGATGGGACAGCCAAGAGACCCAGTACTTC. Its translation is CATSRWDSQETQYF. The complete variable domain, with remaining parts taken from reference TRBV15 and TRBJ2-5, reads DAMVIQNPRYQVTQFGKPVTLSCSQTLNHNVMYWYQQKSSQAPKLLFHYYDKDFNNEADTPDNFQSRRPNTSFCFLDIRSPGLGDTAMYLCATSRWDSQETQYFGPGTRLLVL.

This rearrangement joins TRBV5-4 to TRBJ2-1, with TRBD1 identical over 9 bases. The DNA matches TRBJ2-7 better at its end, which makes the J call doubtful. Germline CDR1 SGHNT, CDR2 YYREEE (reference sequence). The CDR3 is made up of 15 amino acids. The CDR3 sequence is CASSREGQGYNEQYF. In DNA, the CDR3 is TGTGCCAGCAGCCGAGAGGGACAGGGTTACAATGAGCAGTACTTC.

As concerns this clonotype: A junction end diverges from the germline sequence, so it may reflect a read error. The genes are TRBV2 and TRBJ2-6; D tentatively fits TRBD1 or TRBD2 (6 bases each). Germline V lookup: CDR1 SNHLY, CDR2 FYNNEI. The CDR3 length is 16 residues. CDR3 nucleotide sequence: TGTGCCAGCAGTGAAGATTGGGGGGCTGGGACCAACGTCCTGACTTTC. Translating gives CASSEDWGAGTNVLTF.

The table lists this clonotype with a count of one. The chain combines TRBV5-1 with TRBJ2-5, with D possibly TRBD2 on 6 matching bases. Germline CDR1 reads SGHRS; CDR2 reads YFSETQ. The CDR3 covers 16 residues. Trimming stripped 4 bases from V and 5 bases from J, with 21 bases between. The CDR3 coding sequence is TGCGCCAGCAGCCCGGGGGACTGGTCGGGTGAGGAGACCCAGTACTTC. Its protein is CASSPGDWSGEETQYF.

This clonotype showed up many times. This chain connects TRBV5-1 to TRBJ2-7; tentative D call: TRBD1 (5 bases). V lost 0 bases, J lost 0 bases, and 7 bases lay in between. This CDR3 contains 14 residues. Germline V gives CDR1 SGHRS, CDR2 YFSETQ. This chain's CDR3 is CASSLGQSSYEQYF. CDR3 DNA: TGCGCCAGCAGCTTGGGACAGAGCTCCTACGAGCAGTACTTC. The whole variable domain, filled in from reference TRBV5-1 and TRBJ2-7, reads KAGVTQTPRYLIKTRGQQVTLSCSPISGHRSVSWYQQTPGQGLQFLFEYFSETQRNKGNFPGRFSGRQFSNSRSEMNVSTLELGDSALYLCASSLGQSSYEQYFGPGTRLTVT.

CDR3 nucleotide sequence: TGTGCCAGCTCACCACGGTCAGGGTTCCACGAGCAGTACTTC. This codes for CASSPRSGFHEQYF. This rearrangement joins TRBV18 to TRBJ2-7; D is perhaps TRBD1 (5 bases). The V and J ends lost 1 base and 5 bases respectively, with 12 bases between them. The CDR3 spans 14 residues. Germline V CDR1 and CDR2: KGHSH, LQKENI.

This clonotype was observed a few times. This chain joins TRBV7-2 and TRBJ2-1; D unclear. V shed 2 bases and J shed 5 bases, with 7 bases lying between them. The length of the CDR3 is 13 residues. CDR1 SGHTA and CDR2 FQGNSA come from the germline V gene. This chain's CDR3 is CASSLPVDNEQFF. The DNA of the CDR3 is TGTGCCAGCAGCTTACCAGTCGACAATGAGCAGTTCTTC.

This clonotype was recorded at least ten times. The chain uses TRBV29-1 and TRBJ2-5; D gene ambiguous. Trimming took off 3 bases at V and 3 bases at J, with 11 bases between the two ends. From germline, CDR1 is SQVTM and CDR2 ANQGSEA. CDR3 size: 13 residues. This chain's CDR3 is CSVERSAEETQYF. CDR3 nucleotides: TGCAGCGTTGAGAGGTCGGCAGAAGAGACCCAGTACTTC.

The CDR3 region has the DNA TGTGCCAGCAGGCCCCAGGGGGCGTATGAAGCTTTCTTT. The encoded protein is CASRPQGAYEAFF. The chain carries TRBV12-3 or TRBV12-4 and TRBJ1-1; 8 nucleotides agree with TRBD1. The CDR3 extends over 13 amino acids. V lost 6 bases to trimming and J lost 7 bases; unmatched junction nucleotides: 7.

The chain uses TRBV29-1 and TRBJ2-1, with D perhaps TRBD2 (6 bases). Trimming stripped 7 bases from V and 7 bases from J, with 20 bases between. Germline-derived CDR1 and CDR2 are SQVTM and ANQGSEA. This CDR3 spans 14 amino acids. The CDR3 spells CSGLRVPRGNEQFF. For the CDR3, the DNA is TGCAGCGGGCTACGGGTCCCCCGGGGGAATGAGCAGTTCTTC.

This rearrangement joins TRBV10-3 to TRBJ2-2; the D is unclear. The CDR3 contains 16 residues. CDR1 is ENHRY, CDR2 SYGVKD, per germline. Trimming cost V 10 bases and J 5 bases, with 23 bases left between them. The CDR3 here is CATWGGMGSETGELFF. DNA for the CDR3: TGTGCCACCTGGGGTGGCATGGGGTCGGAGACCGGGGAGCTGTTTTTT.

V and J are TRBV28 and TRBJ2-5; perhaps TRBD2 as D (5 bases). This CDR3 region has 13 residues. Per the germline V gene, CDR1 is MDHEN and CDR2 is SYDVKM. Trimming took off 5 bases at V and 3 bases at J, with 10 bases between the two ends. The CDR3: CASSNRGEETQYF. CDR3 in DNA: TGTGCCAGCAGTAATCGGGGAGAAGAGACCCAGTACTTC.

Regarding this clonotype: This may come from a read error, since a much larger clone is one base off. The rearrangement uses TRBV4-3 and TRBJ2-3, with D uncertain. The germline V gene has CDR1 LGHNA and CDR2 YSLEER. The CDR3 contains 17 residues. The CDR3 reads CANSQEGPTVRADTQYF. CDR3 DNA: TGCGCCAACAGCCAAGAAGGTCCTACTGTAAGGGCAGATACGCAGTATTTT.

This chain uses TRBV6-2 or TRBV6-3 with TRBJ2-1; 9 positions match TRBD2. From germline, CDR1 is MNHEY and CDR2 SVGEGT. The V segment lost 6 bases and the J segment 4 bases; nucleotides outside the gene matches: 10. CDR3 length: 16 amino acids. DNA of the CDR3: TGTGCCAGCAGGTACGGAAGCGGGAGGTTGTACAATGAGCAGTTCTTC. Its protein product is CASRYGSGRLYNEQFF.

This clonotype was counted between two and nine times. The chain is built from TRBV7-8 and TRBJ2-3; 11 bases are shared with TRBD2. V gave up 3 bases and J gave up 6 bases; unmatched junction bases: 8. From germline, CDR1 is SGHVS and CDR2 FQNEAQ. The CDR3 contains 16 residues. CDR3 loop: CASSFIAGGSLDTQYF. In DNA form, the CDR3 reads TGTGCCAGCAGCTTCATAGCGGGGGGGTCCTTGGATACGCAGTATTTT.

This clonotype came up a few times. The chain carries TRBV4-3 and TRBJ2-5; 11 bases are shared with TRBD2. With 0 bases clipped from V and 1 base from J, the junction kept 4 bases outside the gene matches. The CDR3 loop spans 17 amino acids. Per germline, CDR1 LGHNA and CDR2 YSLEER. CDR3 nucleotide sequence: TGCGCCAGCAGCCAAGAACTAGCGGGAGACTTCCAAGAGACCCAGTACTTC. Translated, it gives CASSQELAGDFQETQYF.